The entry below gives a single T cell receptor beta chain sequence along with its context. Its antigen is undetermined. Controls had myeloablative marrow grafts with methotrexate and calcineurin inhibitor, sampled at 1 year. This record belongs to a study of T cells after posttransplantation cyclophosphamide. Study results and limitations: Later post-transplant blood repertoires were often dominated by donor CD8+ memory clones. Blood and skin or GI T cell repertoires showed limited TRB overlap. After PTCy, TRB diversity resembled that of CNI/methotrexate controls.

Assay: immunoSEQ multiplex PCR; the TCRdb copy retains only in-frame clones and omits some. The table shows fewer than 25,000 clones, with 80% to 90% occurring only once. Germline V gene sequence: CDR1 SGHRS, CDR2 YFSETQ. The CDR3 length is 15 residues. J gave up 5 bases and V 4 bases, and 6 bases lay outside the gene matches. The sequencing used PBMCs, collected after an allogeneic stem cell transplant with a calcineurin inhibitor and methotrexate. V and J are TRBV5-1 and TRBJ2-5, with 12 bases aligning to TRBD2. The receptor was isolated from a female patient aged 50-59 years who received an allogeneic stem cell transplant from an unrelated donor, was CMV-positive, and had chronic GVHD only. These T cells may partly come from the graft donor. The CDR3 reads CASSMTSGSWETQYF. CDR3 nucleotide sequence: TGCGCCAGCAGCATGACTAGCGGGAGTTGGGAGACCCAGTACTTC. Drawing the rest from reference TRBV5-1 and TRBJ2-5, the complete variable domain is KAGVTQTPRYLIKTRGQQVTLSCSPISGHRSVSWYQQTPGQGLQFLFEYFSETQRNKGNFPGRFSGRQFSNSRSEMNVSTLELGDSALYLCASSMTSGSWETQYFGPGTRLLVL.